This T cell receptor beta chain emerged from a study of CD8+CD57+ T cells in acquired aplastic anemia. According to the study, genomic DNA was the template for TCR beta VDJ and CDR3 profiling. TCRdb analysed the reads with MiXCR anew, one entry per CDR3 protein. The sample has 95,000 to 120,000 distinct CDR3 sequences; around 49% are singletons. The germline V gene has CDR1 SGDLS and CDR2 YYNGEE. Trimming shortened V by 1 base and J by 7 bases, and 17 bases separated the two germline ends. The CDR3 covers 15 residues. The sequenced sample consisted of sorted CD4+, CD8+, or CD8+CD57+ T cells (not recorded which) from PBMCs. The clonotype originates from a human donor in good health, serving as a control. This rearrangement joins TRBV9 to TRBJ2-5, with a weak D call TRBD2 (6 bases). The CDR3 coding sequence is TGTGCCAGCAGCGTACAAGGGGTCGAGGGAGGGACCCAGTACTTC. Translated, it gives CASSVQGVEGGTQYF.